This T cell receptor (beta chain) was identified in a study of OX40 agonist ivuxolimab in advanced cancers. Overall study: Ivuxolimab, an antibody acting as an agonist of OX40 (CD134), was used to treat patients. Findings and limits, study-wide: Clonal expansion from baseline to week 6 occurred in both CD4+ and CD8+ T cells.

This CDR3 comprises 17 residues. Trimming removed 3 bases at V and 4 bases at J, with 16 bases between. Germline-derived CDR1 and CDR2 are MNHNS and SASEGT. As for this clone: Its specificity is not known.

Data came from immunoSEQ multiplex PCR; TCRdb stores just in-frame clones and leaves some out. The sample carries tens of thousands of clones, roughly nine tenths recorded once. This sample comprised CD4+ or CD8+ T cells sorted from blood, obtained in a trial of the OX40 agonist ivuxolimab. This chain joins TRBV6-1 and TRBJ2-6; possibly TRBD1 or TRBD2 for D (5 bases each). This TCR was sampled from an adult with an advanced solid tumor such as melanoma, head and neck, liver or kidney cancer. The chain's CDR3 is CASSDSQGEGGANVLTF. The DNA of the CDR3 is TGTGCCAGCAGTGATAGTCAGGGTGAGGGCGGGGCCAACGTCCTGACTTTC.